These 21 T cell receptor beta chains were all obtained from the same sample, sequenced in a study of OX40 agonist ivuxolimab in advanced cancers. The repertoire was sequenced with immunoSEQ multiplex PCR; TCRdb's copy has only in-frame clones and lacks some. The table lists nearly 80,000 clones, roughly four fifths of them singletons. The specimen comprised CD4+ or CD8+ T cells sorted from blood, sampled in a trial of the OX40 agonist ivuxolimab. The source is an adult with an advanced solid tumor such as melanoma, head and neck, liver or kidney cancer.

The chain recombines TRBV29-1 with TRBJ1-1, with 10 bases lining up with TRBD1. Germline CDR1 and CDR2: SQVTM and ANQGSEA. Trimming removed 6 bases from V and 2 bases from J; junction bases left unmatched: 3. The CDR3 runs 13 residues. The CDR3 DNA reads TGCAGCGTGGCGACAGGGGGCAACACTGAAGCTTTCTTT. Amino acid sequence: CSVATGGNTEAFF.

This chain connects TRBV30 to TRBJ1-5; D may be TRBD1 (6 bases). Germline V lookup: CDR1 GTSNPN, CDR2 SVGIG (reference sequence). This CDR3 spans 13 amino acids. Trimming took off 5 bases at V and 3 bases at J, with 11 bases between the two ends. CDR3: CAWASGDNQPQHF. The CDR3 nucleotides read TGTGCCTGGGCTTCAGGGGACAATCAGCCCCAGCATTTT.

In its sample, this clone was seen once. The genes are TRBV11-2 and TRBJ2-4, with D perhaps given as TRBD1 or TRBD2 (5 bases each). The CDR3 length is 15 residues. Germline V CDR1 and CDR2: SGHAT, FQNNGV. Trimming pared 5 bases from V and 8 bases from J, leaving 19 bases between. CDR3 protein: CASSRSGTYGDIQYF. DNA of the CDR3: TGTGCCAGCAGCCGTTCCGGGACGTACGGGGACATTCAGTACTTC.

This rearrangement joins TRBV9 to TRBJ2-7, with 7 bases identical to TRBD2. V was pared by 4 bases and J by 5 bases, with 6 bases of the junction left unmatched. Germline V gene sequence: CDR1 SGDLS, CDR2 YYNGEE. The CDR3 runs to 13 residues. The CDR3, as DNA: TGTGCCAGCAGCCGGGGGGTACCCCACGAGCAGTACTTC. It encodes CASSRGVPHEQYF.

This chain joins TRBV30 and TRBJ2-5; D may correspond to TRBD1 or TRBD2 (5 bases each). Trimming removed 0 bases from V and 5 bases from J, with 10 bases in between. Germline V gives CDR1 GTSNPN, CDR2 SVGIG (reference sequence). This CDR3 contains 13 residues. DNA of the CDR3: TGTGCCTGGAGTGTAGGTGGGACGGAGACCCAGTACTTC. It encodes CAWSVGGTETQYF. Together with reference TRBV30 and TRBJ2-5, the CDR3 gives the full variable domain: SQTIHQWPATLVQPVGSPLSLECTVEGTSNPNLYWYRQAAGRGLQLLFYSVGIGQISSEVPQNLSASRPQDRQFILSSKKLLLSDSGFYLCAWSVGGTETQYFGPGTRLLVL.

Worth noting for this clone: The germline gene is not matched at one end of the junction; a read error may be the cause. The V gene is TRBV18, the J gene TRBJ2-2; perhaps D is TRBD1 or TRBD2 (6 bases each). This CDR3 region has 16 residues. Per the germline V gene, CDR1 is KGHSH and CDR2 is LQKENI. The CDR3 bases are TGTGCCAGCTCCCCACCCCGACCGGGGGCTTCCGGGGAGCTGTTTTTT. Translation: CASSPPRPGASGELFF.

The V gene is TRBV5-1, the J gene TRBJ2-3, with D maybe TRBD2 (6 bases). Trimming shortened V by 4 bases and J by 4 bases, and 16 bases separated the two germline ends. CDR1 and CDR2 (germline): SGHRS, YFSETQ. The CDR3 is 15 residues long. The chain's CDR3 is CASSEGLTRADTQYF. The CDR3 DNA sequence: TGCGCCAGCAGCGAAGGACTAACCAGGGCAGATACGCAGTATTTT.

This sequence joins TRBV7-9 and TRBJ1-1, with TRBD1 identical over 9 bases. V trimming: 5 bases; J trimming: 2 bases; junction bases outside the gene matches: 3. This CDR3 is 14 amino acids long. In germline, CDR1 is SEHNR, CDR2 FQNEAQ (reference sequence). CDR3 bases: TGTGCCAGCAGCGCACAGGGGGCCAACACTGAAGCTTTCTTT. Translating it yields CASSAQGANTEAFF. Full variable domain (rest looked up from reference TRBV7-9 and TRBJ1-1): DTGVSQNPRHKITKRGQNVTFRCDPISEHNRLYWYRQTLGQGPEFLTYFQNEAQLEKSRLLSDRFSAERPKGSFSTLEIQRTEQGDSAMYLCASSAQGANTEAFFGQGTRLTVV.

The V and J genes are TRBV19 and TRBJ2-6, with 11 bases matching TRBD1. Trimming removed 3 bases from V and 6 bases from J; junction bases left unmatched: 22. Looked up from germline, CDR1 is LNHDA and CDR2 is SQIVND (reference sequence). CDR3 length: 22 residues. The CDR3 sequence: CASSIRQDRGPFRPHTANVLTF. The CDR3 DNA is TGTGCCAGTAGTATCCGTCAGGACAGGGGGCCCTTCCGGCCTCACACGGCCAACGTCCTGACTTTC.

The CDR3 DNA is TGTGCCAGCAGCTTGGGCCGATTAGCGTACACTGAAGCTTTCTTT. Amino acid sequence: CASSLGRLAYTEAFF. The V gene is TRBV5-4, the J gene TRBJ1-1; D gene ambiguous. V was trimmed by 0 bases and J by 3 bases, leaving 12 bases between them. CDR3 length equals 15 residues. CDR1 is SGHNT and CDR2 is YYREEE in the germline V gene (reference sequence). The variable domain in full, completed from reference TRBV5-4 and TRBJ1-1, reads ETGVTQSPTHLIKTRGQQVTLRCSSQSGHNTVSWYQQALGQGPQFIFQYYREEENGRGNFPPRFSGLQFPNYSSELNVNALELDDSALYLCASSLGRLAYTEAFFGQGTRLTVV.

The genes are TRBV11-3 and TRBJ2-3; D is ambiguous. The ends were cut back, 0 bases at V and 0 bases at J, with 7 bases in the middle. Germline loops: CDR1 SGHNT, CDR2 YENEEA. The CDR3 runs to 15 residues. CDR3 sequence reads: CASSLDGASTDTQYF. In DNA, the CDR3 is TGTGCCAGCAGCTTAGATGGAGCGAGCACAGATACGCAGTATTTT.

CDR3 amino acids: CASSFSGQGSNSPLHF. In nucleotides, the CDR3 is TGTGCCAGCAGTTTCTCTGGACAGGGAAGCAATTCACCCCTCCACTTT. The V call is TRBV28, the J call TRBJ1-6; 8 bases line up with TRBD1. Germline V lookup: CDR1 MDHEN, CDR2 SYDVKM. V shed 3 bases, J shed 7 bases, and the junction held 8 bases outside the gene matches. There are 16 residues in the CDR3.

This sequence joins TRBV18 and TRBJ1-1; maybe TRBD1 (5 bases). V lost 3 bases and J lost 2, with 10 bases in between. Germline V gene data show CDR1 as KGHSH and CDR2 as LQKENI. The CDR3 length is 14 residues. The CDR3 sequence: CASSPETANTEAFF. The CDR3 DNA is TGTGCCAGCTCACCTGAGACAGCAAACACTGAAGCTTTCTTT.

The chain is built from TRBV29-1 and TRBJ2-2, with D maybe TRBD1 (6 bases). Germline values: CDR1 SQVTM, CDR2 ANQGSEA. V lost 6 bases to trimming and J lost 1 base, with 6 bases between them. This CDR3 contains 12 residues. In nucleotides, the CDR3 is TGCAGCGTGACAGGGAACACCGGGGAGCTGTTTTTT. It yields the protein CSVTGNTGELFF.

This clone was counted only a few times. This chain uses TRBV7-9 with TRBJ1-2; no firm D call. CDR1 and CDR2 from the germline V gene are SEHNR and FQNEAQ (reference sequence). V gave up 5 bases and J gave up 4 bases, with 8 bases separating them. This CDR3 is built from 12 residues. The CDR3 DNA reads as TGTGCCAGCAGCGAGGGAGTCTATGGCTACACCTTC. Its protein product is CASSEGVYGYTF.

This chain links TRBV5-1 with TRBJ2-1, with 7 bases that match TRBD2. V gave up 4 bases and J gave up 7 bases; unmatched junction bases: 5. CDR3 length equals 13 residues. The V gene's germline CDR1 is SGHRS and CDR2 YFSETQ. Here the CDR3 reads CASSPGLLNEQFF. For the CDR3, the DNA is TGCGCCAGCAGCCCGGGACTACTAAATGAGCAGTTCTTC. Drawing the rest from reference TRBV5-1 and TRBJ2-1, the complete variable domain is KAGVTQTPRYLIKTRGQQVTLSCSPISGHRSVSWYQQTPGQGLQFLFEYFSETQRNKGNFPGRFSGRQFSNSRSEMNVSTLELGDSALYLCASSPGLLNEQFFGPGTRLTVL.

The V gene is TRBV5-1, the J gene TRBJ1-4, with 9 bases identical to TRBD1. V shed 4 bases, J shed 7 bases, and the junction held 5 bases outside the gene matches. The CDR3 extends over 14 amino acids. CDR1 and CDR2 from the germline V gene are SGHRS and YFSETQ. The CDR3 DNA is TGCGCCAGCAGCCCGGGACAGGGTGGTGAAAAACTGTTTTTT. It codes for CASSPGQGGEKLFF.

This chain links TRBV5-1 with TRBJ2-2; D may match TRBD1 or TRBD2 (5 bases each). V lost 1 base to trimming and J lost 5 bases, with 27 bases between them. CDR1 is SGHRS, CDR2 YFSETQ, per germline. The CDR3 is 20 residues long. Written as DNA, the CDR3 is TGCGCCAGCAGCTTGCAGCCCGGGACCTACAATAGCCCCTTAACCGGGGAGCTGTTTTTT. The encoded protein is CASSLQPGTYNSPLTGELFF.

The chain links TRBV7-3 to TRBJ2-1, with 8 bases fitting TRBD2. The CDR3 has 16 amino acids. Germline lookup yields CDR1 SGHTA and CDR2 FQGTGA. The V segment lost 1 base and the J segment 6 bases; nucleotides outside the gene matches: 8. CDR3 amino acids: CASSLRVTSAGNEQFF. The CDR3 bases are TGTGCCAGCAGCTTAAGAGTGACTAGCGCCGGCAATGAGCAGTTCTTC. Based on the CDR3 plus reference TRBV7-3 and TRBJ2-1, the full variable domain is GAGVSQTPSNKVTEKGKYVELRCDPISGHTALYWYRQSLGQGPEFLIYFQGTGAADDSGLPNDRFFAVRPEGSVSTLKIQRTERGDSAVYLCASSLRVTSAGNEQFFGPGTRLTVL.

The J gene is TRBJ2-7, the V gene TRBV11-2, with unresolved D. The CDR3 extends over 14 amino acids. Trimming cost V 4 bases and J 1 base, with 11 bases left between them. Germline loops: CDR1 SGHAT, CDR2 FQNNGV. The CDR3 reads CASSSGPLSYEQYF. CDR3 in DNA: TGTGCCAGCAGCTCCGGGCCCTTATCCTACGAGCAGTACTTC. The variable domain in full, with the rest retrieved from reference TRBV11-2 and TRBJ2-7, is EAGVAQSPRYKIIEKRQSVAFWCNPISGHATLYWYQQILGQGPKLLIQFQNNGVVDDSQLPKDRFSAERLKGVDSTLKIQPAKLEDSAVYLCASSSGPLSYEQYFGPGTRLTVT.

Only one count was recorded for this clone. The rearrangement uses TRBV2 and TRBJ1-2, with TRBD1 as a possible D gene (6 bases). Germline loops: CDR1 SNHLY, CDR2 FYNNEI. V lost 6 bases to trimming and J lost 6 bases, with 11 bases between them. The CDR3 contains 12 residues. CDR3: CASRKGDNGYTF. The CDR3 region has the DNA TGTGCCAGCAGGAAGGGGGACAATGGCTACACCTTC.